Presented here are 9 T cell receptor beta chains from one specimen sequenced in a study of blood T cell repertoires in COVID-19. The method was immunoSEQ multiplex PCR; TCRdb's version includes in-frame clones alone and lacks a portion of them. The table shows over 95,000 clones, with around 85% occurring only once. Sequencing was done on a sample of peripheral blood. The receptors here all came from a human donor in a cohort sampled during active COVID-19.

The chain couples TRBV28 to TRBJ2-1; 9 bases agree with TRBD2. The CDR3 covers 17 residues. J gave up 1 base and V 1 base, and 5 bases lay outside the gene matches. Per germline, CDR1 MDHEN and CDR2 SYDVKM. The CDR3: CASSLSRLAASYNEQFF. CDR3 sequence (DNA): TGTGCCAGCAGTTTATCCCGACTAGCGGCTTCCTACAATGAGCAGTTCTTC.

V and J are TRBV6-5 and TRBJ2-7; weak D call: TRBD2 (5 bases). The CDR3 runs 15 residues. The germline CDR1 and CDR2 sequences are MNHEY and SVGAGI. Between the trimmed V and J ends, which lost 6 bases and 4 bases, there was a span of 19 bases. Written as DNA, the CDR3 is TGTGCCAGCAGCCGGAGAGCGGACGGTCGTTACGAGCAGTACTTC. It yields the protein CASSRRADGRYEQYF.

The chain carries TRBV7-9 and TRBJ2-2; weak D call: TRBD1 (6 bases). Germline V gene sequence: CDR1 SEHNR, CDR2 FQNEAQ (reference sequence). This CDR3 comprises 15 residues. V was clipped by 2 bases and J by 6 bases, with 13 bases between them. The CDR3 sequence is CASSLTSQGSGELFF. The CDR3 DNA reads as TGTGCCAGCAGCTTAACCAGCCAGGGGTCCGGGGAGCTGTTTTTT.

Only a few counts were recorded for this clone. J is TRBJ2-1 and V is TRBV7-6, with 11 bases identical to TRBD1. CDR3 length equals 15 residues. Germline V gene sequence: CDR1 SGHVS, CDR2 FNYEAQ. V was pared by 4 bases and J by 6 bases, with 5 bases of the junction left unmatched. CDR3 region: CASSSGQGAPNEQFF. The CDR3 DNA reads TGTGCCAGCAGCTCCGGACAGGGGGCGCCCAATGAGCAGTTCTTC.

The rearrangement uses TRBV6-5 and TRBJ1-6, with D maybe TRBD1 (5 bases). Germline V gene sequence: CDR1 MNHEY, CDR2 SVGAGI. The V and J ends lost 6 bases and 7 bases respectively, with 16 bases between them. This CDR3 comprises 15 residues. CDR3 residues: CASRVGTAKNSPLHF. The CDR3 DNA follows: TGTGCCAGCAGAGTTGGGACTGCCAAAAATTCACCCCTCCACTTT.

The chain couples TRBV5-1 to TRBJ2-3, with D perhaps matching TRBD1 (6 bases). CDR3 length equals 13 residues. Germline lookup yields CDR1 SGHRS and CDR2 YFSETQ. The V end was cut by 4 bases, the J end by 6 bases, with 12 bases between. The CDR3 DNA reads as TGCGCCAGCAGCCGACAGGAAGGGGATACGCAGTATTTT. Its translation is CASSRQEGDTQYF.

This sequence joins TRBV11-2 and TRBJ2-2; 12 bases align to TRBD2. This CDR3 is 17 amino acids long. V dropped 5 bases and J dropped 3; count of bases not matched to a gene: 7. The germline gives CDR1 SGHAT, CDR2 FQNNGV. CDR3 amino acids: CASSILAGGPDTGELFF. In DNA, the CDR3 is TGTGCCAGCAGCATCCTAGCGGGGGGGCCCGACACCGGGGAGCTGTTTTTT.

The V gene is TRBV29-1, the J gene TRBJ2-7; TRBD1 aligns across 9 bases. The CDR3 sequence is 14 residues long. V was pared by 4 bases and J by 3 bases, with 7 bases of the junction left unmatched. From germline, CDR1 is SQVTM and CDR2 ANQGSEA. The CDR3 region is CSVAGDRAFYEQYF. The CDR3 DNA reads as TGCAGCGTTGCGGGGGACAGGGCATTCTACGAGCAGTACTTC.

This clone was recorded once. The rearrangement links TRBV29-1 to TRBJ2-3; the D gene is possibly TRBD1 (7 bases). The V and J ends lost 7 bases and 9 bases respectively, with 11 bases between them. This CDR3 has 10 amino acids. Germline CDR1 is SQVTM and CDR2 is ANQGSEA. The CDR3 nucleotides are TGCAGCGCCTCAGGGGGGACGCAGTATTTT. Translation gives CSASGGTQYF.